Following are 5 T cell receptor beta chains from one sample sequenced in a study of cytomegalovirus exposure and HLA in healthy donors. A multiplex PCR was run with 60 Vbeta primers and 13 Jbeta primers. Data came from immunoSEQ multiplex PCR; TCRdb stores just in-frame clones and leaves some out. The sample has about 160,000 clones, roughly 83% seen once. Material for sequencing was PBMCs. Every receptor here comes from a man aged 30 to 39 in good health and CMV-seronegative.

This clone was picked up a small number of times. The chain uses TRBV6-6 and TRBJ1-1; weak D call: TRBD1 (5 bases). Deletions cut 2 bases from V and 4 bases from J, with 8 bases between. This CDR3 spans 13 amino acids. Germline V gives CDR1 MNHNY, CDR2 SVGAGI (reference sequence). In DNA, the CDR3 is TGTGCCAGCAGTTACGATACAGGCACTGAAGCTTTCTTT. It specifies CASSYDTGTEAFF.

This clone was counted once. The J gene is TRBJ2-3, the V gene TRBV5-4; 7 nucleotides align to TRBD2. Unmatched junction bases numbered 5, after V lost 0 bases and J lost 4 bases. Looked up from germline, CDR1 is SGHNT and CDR2 is YYREEE (reference sequence). This CDR3 is built from 15 residues. CDR3 amino acids: CASSLVGRDPDTQYF. CDR3 DNA: TGTGCCAGCAGCTTGGTTGGGAGGGACCCAGATACGCAGTATTTT.

The chain is built from TRBV28 and TRBJ1-2, with TRBD1 as a possible D gene (6 bases). This CDR3 region has 15 residues. The germline V and J ends were trimmed by 3 bases and 5 bases, with 16 bases remaining between them. The germline CDR1 and CDR2 sequences are MDHEN and SYDVKM. In nucleotides, the CDR3 is TGTGCCAGCAGTTTCTCCTCGGACAGTAGGTATGGCTACACCTTC. It is translated as CASSFSSDSRYGYTF.

The V and J genes are TRBV5-4 and TRBJ2-7, with 7 bases that match TRBD2. Looked up from germline, CDR1 is SGHNT and CDR2 is YYREEE (reference sequence). This CDR3 is built from 13 residues. The ends lost 6 bases at V and 4 bases at J; junction bases unmatched: 7. The CDR3 region has the DNA TGTGCCAGCACGGGCGGGAGTTCGTACGAGCAGTACTTC. Translating gives CASTGGSSYEQYF.

This clone was found a few times. The CDR3 DNA is TGCGCCAGCAGCTTGGGGGGCGACTATGGCTACACCTTC. It codes for CASSLGGDYGYTF. V is TRBV5-1 and J is TRBJ1-2; D possibly corresponds to TRBD1 (5 bases). CDR3 length equals 13 residues. Trimming pared 0 bases from V and 3 bases from J, leaving 6 bases between. The germline V gene has CDR1 SGHRS and CDR2 YFSETQ.